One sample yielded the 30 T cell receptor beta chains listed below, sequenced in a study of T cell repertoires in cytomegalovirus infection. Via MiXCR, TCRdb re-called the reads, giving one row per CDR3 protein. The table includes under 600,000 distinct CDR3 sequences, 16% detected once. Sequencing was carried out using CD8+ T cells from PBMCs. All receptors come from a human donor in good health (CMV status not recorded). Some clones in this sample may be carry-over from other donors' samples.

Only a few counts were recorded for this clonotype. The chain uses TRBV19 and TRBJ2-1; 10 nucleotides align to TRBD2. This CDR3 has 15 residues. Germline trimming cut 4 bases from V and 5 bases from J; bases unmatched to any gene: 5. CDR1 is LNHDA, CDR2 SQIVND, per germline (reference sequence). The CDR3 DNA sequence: TGTGCCAGTAGTACGCTAGCGGGAGCGCACAATGAGCAGTTCTTC. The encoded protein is CASSTLAGAHNEQFF.

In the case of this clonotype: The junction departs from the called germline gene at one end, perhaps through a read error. CDR3 sequence: CASSEAPIGSGLVSGANVLTF. The CDR3 bases are TGTGCTAGCAGCGAAGCCCCCATCGGCTCAGGGTTAGTCTCTGGGGCCAACGTCCTGACTTTC. This rearrangement joins TRBV7-7 to TRBJ2-6; D may be TRBD1 (5 bases). Germline CDR1 reads SSHAT; CDR2 reads FNYEAQ (reference sequence). The CDR3 spans 21 residues.

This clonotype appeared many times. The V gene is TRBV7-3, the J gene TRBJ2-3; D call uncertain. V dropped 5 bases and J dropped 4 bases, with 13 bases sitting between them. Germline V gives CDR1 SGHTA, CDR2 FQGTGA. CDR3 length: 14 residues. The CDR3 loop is CASSIDSRPDTQYF. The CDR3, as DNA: TGTGCCAGCAGCATCGACTCTAGACCAGATACGCAGTATTTT.

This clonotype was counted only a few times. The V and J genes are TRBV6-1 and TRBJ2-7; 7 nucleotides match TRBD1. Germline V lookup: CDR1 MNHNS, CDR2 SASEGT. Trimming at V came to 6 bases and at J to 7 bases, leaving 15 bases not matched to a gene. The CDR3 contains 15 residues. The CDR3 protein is CASSPKQGTFREQYF. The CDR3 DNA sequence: TGTGCCAGCAGCCCCAAACAGGGGACCTTTCGAGAGCAGTACTTC.

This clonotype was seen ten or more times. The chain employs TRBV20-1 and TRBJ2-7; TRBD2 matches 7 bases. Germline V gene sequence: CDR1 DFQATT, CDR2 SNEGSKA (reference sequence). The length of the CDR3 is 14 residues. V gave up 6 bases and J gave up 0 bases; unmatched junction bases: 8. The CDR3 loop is CSANGLVSSYEQYF. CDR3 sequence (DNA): TGCAGTGCCAATGGACTAGTTAGCTCCTACGAGCAGTACTTC.

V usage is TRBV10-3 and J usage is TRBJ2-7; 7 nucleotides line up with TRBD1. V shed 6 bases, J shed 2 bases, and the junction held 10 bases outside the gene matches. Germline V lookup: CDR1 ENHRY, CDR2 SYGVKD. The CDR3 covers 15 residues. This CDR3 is CAIRLGTEETYEQYF. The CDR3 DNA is TGTGCCATCAGACTCGGGACAGAAGAAACCTACGAGCAGTACTTC.

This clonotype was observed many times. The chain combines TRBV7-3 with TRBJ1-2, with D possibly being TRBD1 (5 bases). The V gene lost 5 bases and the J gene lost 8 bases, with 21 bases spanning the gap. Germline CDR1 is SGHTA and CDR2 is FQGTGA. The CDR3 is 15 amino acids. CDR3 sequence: CASSATTTGLDGYTF. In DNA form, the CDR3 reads TGTGCCAGCAGCGCTACTACCACAGGCCTAGACGGCTACACCTTC.

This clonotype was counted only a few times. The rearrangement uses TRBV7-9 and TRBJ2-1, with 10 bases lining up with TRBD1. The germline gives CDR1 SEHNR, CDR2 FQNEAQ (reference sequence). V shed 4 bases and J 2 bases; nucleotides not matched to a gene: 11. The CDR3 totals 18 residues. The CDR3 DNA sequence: TGTGCCAGCAGCTGGATTTCCGGGACAGGGGTGGCCTACAATGAGCAGTTCTTC. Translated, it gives CASSWISGTGVAYNEQFF.

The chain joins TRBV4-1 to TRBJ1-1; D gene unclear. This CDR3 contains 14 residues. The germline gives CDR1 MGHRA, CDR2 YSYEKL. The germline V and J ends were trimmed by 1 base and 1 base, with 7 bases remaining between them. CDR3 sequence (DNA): TGCGCCAGCAGCCAAGCTGTGAAGAACACTGAAGCTTTCTTT. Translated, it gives CASSQAVKNTEAFF.

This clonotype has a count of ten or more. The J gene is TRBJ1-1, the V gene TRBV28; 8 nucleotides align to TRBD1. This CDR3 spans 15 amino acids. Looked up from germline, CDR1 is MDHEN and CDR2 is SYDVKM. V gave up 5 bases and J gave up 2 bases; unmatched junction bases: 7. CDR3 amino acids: CASSPYTGGNTEAFF. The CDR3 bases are TGTGCCAGCAGTCCATATACAGGGGGTAACACTGAAGCTTTCTTT. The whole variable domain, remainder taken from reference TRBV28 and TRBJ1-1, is DVKVTQSSRYLVKRTGEKVFLECVQDMDHENMFWYRQDPGLGLRLIYFSYDVKMKEKGDIPEGYSVSREKKERFSLILESASTNQTSMYLCASSPYTGGNTEAFFGQGTRLTVV.

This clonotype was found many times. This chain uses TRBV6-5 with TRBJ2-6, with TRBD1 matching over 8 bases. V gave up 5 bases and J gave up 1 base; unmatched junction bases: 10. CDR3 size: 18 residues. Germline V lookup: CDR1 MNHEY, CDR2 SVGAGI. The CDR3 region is CASSPDREDLSGANVLTF. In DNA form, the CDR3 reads TGTGCCAGCAGTCCGGACAGGGAAGACTTATCTGGGGCCAACGTCCTGACTTTC.

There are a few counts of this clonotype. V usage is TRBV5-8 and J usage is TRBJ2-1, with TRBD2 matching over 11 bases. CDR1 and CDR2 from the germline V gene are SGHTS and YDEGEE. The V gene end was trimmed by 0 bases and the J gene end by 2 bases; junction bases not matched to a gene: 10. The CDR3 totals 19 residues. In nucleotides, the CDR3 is TGTGCCAGCAGCTTGGAACTAGCGGGGGATGAGTTTGCCTACAATGAGCAGTTCTTC. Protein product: CASSLELAGDEFAYNEQFF.

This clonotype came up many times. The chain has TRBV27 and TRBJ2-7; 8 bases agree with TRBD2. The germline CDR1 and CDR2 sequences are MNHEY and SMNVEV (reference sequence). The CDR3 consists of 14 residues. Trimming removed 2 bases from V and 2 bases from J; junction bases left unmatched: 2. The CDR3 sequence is CASSLKLAAYEQYF. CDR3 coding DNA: TGTGCCAGCAGTTTAAAACTAGCGGCCTACGAGCAGTACTTC.

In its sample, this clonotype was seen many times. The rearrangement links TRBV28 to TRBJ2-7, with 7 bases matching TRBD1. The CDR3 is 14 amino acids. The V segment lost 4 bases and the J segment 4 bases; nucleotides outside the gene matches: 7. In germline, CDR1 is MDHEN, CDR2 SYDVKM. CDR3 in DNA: TGTGCCAGCAGTTCACGGACAGGAATGTACGAGCAGTACTTC. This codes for CASSSRTGMYEQYF.

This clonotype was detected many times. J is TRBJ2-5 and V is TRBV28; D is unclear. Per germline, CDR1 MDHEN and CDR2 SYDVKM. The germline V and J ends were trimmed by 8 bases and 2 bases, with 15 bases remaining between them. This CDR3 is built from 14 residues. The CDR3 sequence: CASWSRGIQETQYF. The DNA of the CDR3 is TGTGCCAGCTGGTCCCGTGGGATACAAGAGACCCAGTACTTC.

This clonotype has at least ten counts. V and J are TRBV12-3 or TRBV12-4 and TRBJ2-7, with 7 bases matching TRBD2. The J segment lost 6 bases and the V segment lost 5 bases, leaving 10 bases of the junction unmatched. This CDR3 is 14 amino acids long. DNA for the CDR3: TGTGCCAGCAGTCTTCGGGACTACCGCGGCGAGCAGTACTTC. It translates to CASSLRDYRGEQYF.

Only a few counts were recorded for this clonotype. This CDR3 reads CATSRDPKGVWYGYTF. CDR3 DNA: TGTGCCACCAGCAGAGATCCAAAAGGGGTTTGGTATGGCTACACCTTC. The rearrangement uses TRBV15 and TRBJ1-2; D might be TRBD1 (5 bases). CDR3 length equals 16 residues. The ends were cut back, 0 bases at V and 5 bases at J, with 16 bases in the middle. The V gene's germline CDR1 is LNHNV and CDR2 YYDKDF (reference sequence). Looking up the rest from reference TRBV15 and TRBJ1-2 gives the full variable domain: DAMVIQNPRYQVTQFGKPVTLSCSQTLNHNVMYWYQQKSSQAPKLLFHYYDKDFNNEADTPDNFQSRRPNTSFCFLDIRSPGLGDTAMYLCATSRDPKGVWYGYTFGSGTRLTVV.

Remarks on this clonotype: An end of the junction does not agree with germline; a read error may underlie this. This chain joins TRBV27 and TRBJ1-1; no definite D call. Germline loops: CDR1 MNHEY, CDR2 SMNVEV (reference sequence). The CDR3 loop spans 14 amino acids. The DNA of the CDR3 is TGTGCAAGCAGTTTCCGGGTGATGAACACTGAAGCTTTCTTT. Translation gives CASSFRVMNTEAFF.

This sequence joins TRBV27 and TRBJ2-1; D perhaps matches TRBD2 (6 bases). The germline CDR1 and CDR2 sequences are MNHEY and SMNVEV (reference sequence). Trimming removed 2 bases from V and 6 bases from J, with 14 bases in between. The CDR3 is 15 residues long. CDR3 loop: CASSLGRGGGNEQFF. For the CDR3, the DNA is TGTGCCAGCAGTTTAGGCCGGGGAGGAGGCAATGAGCAGTTCTTC.

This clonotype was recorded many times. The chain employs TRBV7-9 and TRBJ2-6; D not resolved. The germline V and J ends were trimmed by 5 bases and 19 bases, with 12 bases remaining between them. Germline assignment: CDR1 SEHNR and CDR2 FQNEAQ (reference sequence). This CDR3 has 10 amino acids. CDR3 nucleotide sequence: TGTGCCAGCAGCCGCAATGGCCTCACTTTC. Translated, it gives CASSRNGLTF.

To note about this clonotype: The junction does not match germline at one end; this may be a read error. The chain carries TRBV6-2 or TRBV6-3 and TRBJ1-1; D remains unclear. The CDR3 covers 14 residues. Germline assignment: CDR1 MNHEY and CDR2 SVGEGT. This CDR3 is CASSSPEQKTEAFF. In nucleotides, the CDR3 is TGTGCAAGCAGTTCCCCAGAACAGAAAACTGAAGCTTTCTTT.

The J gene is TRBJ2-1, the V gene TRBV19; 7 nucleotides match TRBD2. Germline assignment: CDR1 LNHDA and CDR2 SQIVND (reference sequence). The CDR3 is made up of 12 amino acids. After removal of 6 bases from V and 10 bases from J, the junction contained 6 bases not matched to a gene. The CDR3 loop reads CASRGLPYEQFF. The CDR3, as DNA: TGTGCCAGTAGGGGACTACCCTACGAGCAGTTCTTC.

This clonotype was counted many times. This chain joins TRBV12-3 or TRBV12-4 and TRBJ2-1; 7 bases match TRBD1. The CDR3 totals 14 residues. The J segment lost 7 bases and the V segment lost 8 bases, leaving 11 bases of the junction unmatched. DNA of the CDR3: TGTGCCAGCGCACCCAGGGGGTATAAGAATGAGCAGTTCTTC. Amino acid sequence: CASAPRGYKNEQFF.

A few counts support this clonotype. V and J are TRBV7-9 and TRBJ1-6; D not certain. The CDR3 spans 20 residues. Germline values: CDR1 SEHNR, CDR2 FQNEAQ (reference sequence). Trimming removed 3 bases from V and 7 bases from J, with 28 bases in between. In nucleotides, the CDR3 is TGTGCCAGCAGCTTTACTTTGGACTTTCCTTCCTGGCCGGGGAATTCACCCCTCCACTTT. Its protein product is CASSFTLDFPSWPGNSPLHF.

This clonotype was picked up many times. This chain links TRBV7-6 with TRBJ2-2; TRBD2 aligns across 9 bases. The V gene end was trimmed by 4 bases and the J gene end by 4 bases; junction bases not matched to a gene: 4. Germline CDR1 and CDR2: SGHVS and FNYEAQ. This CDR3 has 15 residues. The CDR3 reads CASSSSGGTTGELFF. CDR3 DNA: TGTGCCAGCAGCTCGAGCGGGGGGACCACCGGGGAGCTGTTTTTT. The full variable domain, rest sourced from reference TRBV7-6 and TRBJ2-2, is GAGVSQSPRYKVTKRGQDVALRCDPISGHVSLYWYRQALGQGPEFLTYFNYEAQQDKSGLPNDRFSAERPEGSISTLTIQRTEQRDSAMYRCASSSSGGTTGELFFGEGSRLTVL.

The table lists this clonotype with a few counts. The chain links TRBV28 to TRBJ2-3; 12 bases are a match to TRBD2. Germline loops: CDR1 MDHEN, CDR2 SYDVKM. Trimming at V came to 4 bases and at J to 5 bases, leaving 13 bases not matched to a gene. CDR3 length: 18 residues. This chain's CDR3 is CASSSRLAGVVREDTQYF. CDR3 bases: TGTGCCAGCAGTTCAAGACTAGCGGGAGTCGTCAGGGAAGATACGCAGTATTTT.

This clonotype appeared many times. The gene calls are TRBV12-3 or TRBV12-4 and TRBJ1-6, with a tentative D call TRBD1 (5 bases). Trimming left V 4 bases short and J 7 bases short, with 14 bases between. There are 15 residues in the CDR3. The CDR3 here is CASSSSGRINSPLHF. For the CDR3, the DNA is TGTGCCAGCAGTTCCTCGGGACGGATAAATTCACCCCTCCACTTT.

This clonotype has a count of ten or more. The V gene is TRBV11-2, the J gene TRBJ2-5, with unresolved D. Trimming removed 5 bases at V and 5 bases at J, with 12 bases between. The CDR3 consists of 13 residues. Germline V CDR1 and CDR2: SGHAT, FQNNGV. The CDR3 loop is CASSRPLWETQYF. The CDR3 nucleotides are TGTGCCAGCAGCCGCCCACTTTGGGAGACCCAGTACTTC. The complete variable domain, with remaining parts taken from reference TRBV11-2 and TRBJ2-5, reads EAGVAQSPRYKIIEKRQSVAFWCNPISGHATLYWYQQILGQGPKLLIQFQNNGVVDDSQLPKDRFSAERLKGVDSTLKIQPAKLEDSAVYLCASSRPLWETQYFGPGTRLLVL.

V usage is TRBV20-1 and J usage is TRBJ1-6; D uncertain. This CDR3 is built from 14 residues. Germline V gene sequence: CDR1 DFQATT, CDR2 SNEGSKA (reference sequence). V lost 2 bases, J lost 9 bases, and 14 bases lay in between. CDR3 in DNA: TGCAGTGCTAGACCTTTTGGGGTTGGTTCACCCCTCCACTTT. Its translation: CSARPFGVGSPLHF.

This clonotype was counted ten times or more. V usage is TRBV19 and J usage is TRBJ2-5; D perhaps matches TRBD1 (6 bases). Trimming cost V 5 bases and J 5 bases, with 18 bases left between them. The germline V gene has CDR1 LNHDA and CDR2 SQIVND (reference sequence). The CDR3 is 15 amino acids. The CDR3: CASSDRDNLWETQYF. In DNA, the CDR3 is TGTGCCAGTAGTGACCGGGACAACCTGTGGGAGACCCAGTACTTC.